This is a list of T cell receptor beta chains from one sample in a study of blood T cell repertoires in COVID-19. The data were produced by immunoSEQ multiplex PCR, yet TCRdb's version contains in-frame clones alone and is incomplete. Among roughly 9,600 clones listed, approximately 78% were seen once. Sequencing was done on a sample of peripheral blood. These receptors all stem from a man aged 60 to 75 with active COVID-19. CDR3s include the opening cysteine and the closing phenylalanine or tryptophan. Each record gives: V gene, clone size, CDR3 length, D gene, J gene, CDR3 DNA, CDR3 protein. D genes are given only for firm matches. The listing skips clone size in some rows; elsewhere it reads once, few, many or a size class.

V: TRBV6-2/TRBV6-3
size: NA
length: 12
D: NA
J: TRBJ2-7
DNA: TGTGCCAGCAGTTACTTCAGCTACGAGCAGTACTTC
CDR3: CASSYFSYEQYF

V: TRBV29-1
size: NA
length: 12
D: NA
J: TRBJ2-7
DNA: TGCAGCGTTGTCAGGGGTAGGCACGAGCAGTACTTC
CDR3: CSVVRGRHEQYF

V: TRBV12-3/TRBV12-4
size: NA
length: 13
D: TRBD2
J: TRBJ2-1
DNA: TGTGCCAGCAGCCCCCGGGGGGTCAATGAGCAGTTCTTC
CDR3: CASSPRGVNEQFF

V: TRBV7-9
size: few
length: 14
D: TRBD1
J: TRBJ1-5
DNA: TGTGCCAGCAGCTTAGGACAGGGGTACGGTCCCCAGCATTTT
CDR3: CASSLGQGYGPQHF

V: TRBV2
size: once
length: 16
D: TRBD2
J: TRBJ2-1
DNA: TGTGCCAGCAGCGCCGCGAGCGGGACCTCTTACAATGAGCAGTTCTTC
CDR3: CASSAASGTSYNEQFF

V: TRBV30
size: NA
length: 13
D: TRBD2
J: TRBJ2-3
DNA: TGTGCCTGGGAGACTAGCGGGGGTAATACGCAGTATTTT
CDR3: CAWETSGGNTQYF

V: TRBV24-1
size: NA
length: 12
D: TRBD1
J: TRBJ1-1
DNA: TGTGCCACCAGTGACCGGACAGGTGAAGCTTTCTTT
CDR3: CATSDRTGEAFF

V: TRBV11-3
size: NA
length: 18
D: TRBD1
J: TRBJ2-7
DNA: TGTGCCAGCAGACGAGACCGTCACAGGGGGCTGTCCTCCTACGAGCAGTACTTC
CDR3: CASRRDRHRGLSSYEQYF

V: TRBV6-2/TRBV6-3
size: NA
length: 15
D: TRBD2
J: TRBJ2-1
DNA: TGTGCCAGCAGCGAGCCGGGACTAGCGGCCAATGAGCAGTTCTTC
CDR3: CASSEPGLAANEQFF

V: TRBV18
size: NA
length: 16
D: TRBD1
J: TRBJ1-6
DNA: TGTGCCAGCTCACCGGGACAGGGGGCCGGCATTTGGCCCCTCCACTTT
CDR3: CASSPGQGAGIWPLHF

V: TRBV5-1
size: few
length: 15
D: TRBD1
J: TRBJ2-7
DNA: TGCGCCAGCAGGTTCAACGGACAGGGGTTATACGAGCAGTACTTC
CDR3: CASRFNGQGLYEQYF

V: TRBV4-1
size: NA
length: 15
D: NA
J: TRBJ2-3
DNA: TGCGCCAGCAGCCAGGAAAACACAGCCCCGGATACGCAGTATTTT
CDR3: CASSQENTAPDTQYF

V: TRBV27
size: few
length: 13
D: NA
J: TRBJ2-7
DNA: TGTGCCAGCAGTGCCGCGAGCTCCTACGAGCAGTACTTC
CDR3: CASSAASSYEQYF

V: TRBV6-5
size: NA
length: 13
D: NA
J: TRBJ1-1
DNA: TGTGCCAGCAGTTACGAGATCGGCACTGAAGCTTTCTTT
CDR3: CASSYEIGTEAFF

V: TRBV28
size: NA
length: 13
D: NA
J: TRBJ2-2
DNA: TGTGCCAGCAGATACACAGGCTCCGGGGAGCTGTTTTTT
CDR3: CASRYTGSGELFF

V: TRBV5-4
size: NA
length: 15
D: NA
J: TRBJ2-7
DNA: TGTGCCAGCAGCTTGACCGTCGGGGGGCGCCACGAGCAGTACTTC
CDR3: CASSLTVGGRHEQYF

V: TRBV27
size: NA
length: 15
D: TRBD2
J: TRBJ2-3
DNA: TGTGCCAGCAGACCCCTAGCGGGGTTGACAGATACGCAGTATTTT
CDR3: CASRPLAGLTDTQYF

V: TRBV4-3
size: once
length: 17
D: TRBD2
J: TRBJ2-2
DNA: TGCGCCAGCAGCCAAGACAACCGGGGGGAGATCACCGGGGAGCTGTTTTTT
CDR3: CASSQDNRGEITGELFF

V: TRBV28
size: once
length: 14
D: NA
J: TRBJ2-5
DNA: TGTGCCAGCAGTCTCCCTGGCACCCCAGAGACCCAGTACTTC
CDR3: CASSLPGTPETQYF

V: TRBV7-2
size: NA
length: 15
D: NA
J: TRBJ1-2
DNA: TGTGCCAGCAGCTTAGCGCTGCCAGGAATCTATGGCTACACCTTC
CDR3: CASSLALPGIYGYTF

V: TRBV28
size: NA
length: 17
D: TRBD1
J: TRBJ1-1
DNA: TGTGCCAGCAGGACCCTTGGGACAGTGCTTATGAACACTGAAGCTTTCTTT
CDR3: CASRTLGTVLMNTEAFF

V: TRBV5-6
size: NA
length: 18
D: NA
J: TRBJ2-1
DNA: TGTGCCAGCAGCTTCGGGCTAGCGCAACCTGACTCCTACAATGAGCAGTTCTTC
CDR3: CASSFGLAQPDSYNEQFF

V: TRBV30
size: medium-sized
length: 13
D: TRBD1
J: TRBJ2-7
DNA: TGTGCCTGGAGGACAGGGGCGGGCTACGAGCAGTACTTC
CDR3: CAWRTGAGYEQYF

V: TRBV5-6
size: once
length: 15
D: NA
J: TRBJ2-7
DNA: TGTGCCAGCAGCTTCGGCGGGTCCCCCTCCTACGAGCAGTACTTC
CDR3: CASSFGGSPSYEQYF

V: TRBV4-3
size: NA
length: 13
D: NA
J: TRBJ2-3
DNA: TGCGCCAGCAGCTACAGGGAGACAGATACGCAGTATTTT
CDR3: CASSYRETDTQYF

V: TRBV7-3
size: once
length: 16
D: TRBD2
J: TRBJ2-1
DNA: TGTGCCAGCAGCCGAAGGGGACTAGCGGTAGACAATGAGCAGTTCTTC
CDR3: CASSRRGLAVDNEQFF

V: TRBV11-3
size: NA
length: 16
D: NA
J: TRBJ2-1
DNA: TGTGCCAGCAGCGCCCCGGACTCCTTCTTCTACAATGAGCAGTTCTTC
CDR3: CASSAPDSFFYNEQFF

V: TRBV7-9
size: NA
length: 12
D: NA
J: TRBJ2-5
DNA: TGTGCCAGCAGCTTAATAGCAGAGACCCAGTACTTC
CDR3: CASSLIAETQYF

V: TRBV5-5
size: NA
length: 13
D: NA
J: TRBJ1-2
DNA: TGTGCCAGCAGCTTGGACAGGCCTTATGGCTACACCTTC
CDR3: CASSLDRPYGYTF

V: TRBV7-3
size: NA
length: 15
D: TRBD2
J: TRBJ2-7
DNA: TGTGCCAGCAGCTCTAGCGGGAGCGGGGGTATGGAGCAGTACTTC
CDR3: CASSSSGSGGMEQYF

V: TRBV2
size: NA
length: 15
D: NA
J: TRBJ2-4
DNA: TGTGCCAGCAGTGAACTCTCGTGGGGCCCAAACATTCAGTACTTC
CDR3: CASSELSWGPNIQYF

V: TRBV7-2
size: NA
length: 14
D: NA
J: TRBJ1-5
DNA: TGTGCCAGCAGCTCACAGGGCCCGGGCTCGCCCCAGCATTTT
CDR3: CASSSQGPGSPQHF

V: TRBV4-3
size: NA
length: 14
D: NA
J: TRBJ1-5
DNA: TGCGCCAGCAGCCAAGATCGGGGGGTACAGCCCCAGCATTTT
CDR3: CASSQDRGVQPQHF

V: TRBV5-1
size: NA
length: 17
D: NA
J: TRBJ2-3
DNA: TGCGCCAGCAGCCCCGGTTTGCGATTGGGCGGCACAGATACGCAGTATTTT
CDR3: CASSPGLRLGGTDTQYF

V: TRBV7-9
size: NA
length: 11
D: NA
J: TRBJ2-2
DNA: TGTGCCAGCAGCTCTTTCGGGGAGCTGTTTTTT
CDR3: CASSSFGELFF

V: TRBV4-1
size: NA
length: 15
D: NA
J: TRBJ2-7
DNA: TGCGCCAGCAGCCAAGAACTACAGGCGAACTACGAGCAGTACTTC
CDR3: CASSQELQANYEQYF

V: TRBV7-9
size: NA
length: 14
D: NA
J: TRBJ2-1
DNA: TGTGCCAGCAGCTTATCAGAGGCCTACAATGAGCAGTTCTTC
CDR3: CASSLSEAYNEQFF

V: TRBV18
size: NA
length: 14
D: NA
J: TRBJ1-1
DNA: TGTGCCAGCTCAAGGGGACAAAAGAACACTGAAGCTTTCTTT
CDR3: CASSRGQKNTEAFF

V: TRBV5-1
size: once
length: 13
D: NA
J: TRBJ2-7
DNA: TGCGCCAGCAGCCTGAACGACAGATACGAGCAGTACTTC
CDR3: CASSLNDRYEQYF

V: TRBV28
size: NA
length: 13
D: NA
J: TRBJ2-1
DNA: TGTGCCAGCAGTCCCTTCGACTTGAATGAGCAGTTCTTC
CDR3: CASSPFDLNEQFF

V: TRBV19
size: once
length: 14
D: NA
J: TRBJ2-5
DNA: TGTGCCAGTAGTGGGGGTTGGGGGCCAGAGACCCAGTACTTC
CDR3: CASSGGWGPETQYF

V: TRBV5-4
size: NA
length: 15
D: TRBD1
J: TRBJ2-7
DNA: TGTGCCAGCAGCTCCGGGGGGACAGGGTTCAACGAGCAGTACTTC
CDR3: CASSSGGTGFNEQYF

V: TRBV2
size: few
length: 13
D: NA
J: TRBJ2-5
DNA: TGTGCCAGCAGTGAATCAGGCCAAGAGACCCAGTACTTC
CDR3: CASSESGQETQYF

V: TRBV28
size: NA
length: 14
D: NA
J: TRBJ1-1
DNA: TGTGCGAGCGGGGCAGGGGCTCTGAACACTGAAGCTTTCTTT
CDR3: CASGAGALNTEAFF

V: TRBV6-1
size: NA
length: 14
D: NA
J: TRBJ2-7
DNA: TGTGCCAGCAGTGATGCAGGGGGGTTCTACGAGCAGTACTTC
CDR3: CASSDAGGFYEQYF

V: TRBV5-1
size: NA
length: 15
D: NA
J: TRBJ1-2
DNA: TGCGCCAGCAGCGGCGGGGAGGGGGTTAACTATGGCTACACCTTC
CDR3: CASSGGEGVNYGYTF

V: TRBV24-1
size: few
length: 17
D: TRBD2
J: TRBJ2-7
DNA: TGTGCCACCAGTGTAGCGGGACTCCGTTGGTGCTCCTACGAGCAGTACTTC
CDR3: CATSVAGLRWCSYEQYF

V: TRBV5-1
size: NA
length: 12
D: NA
J: TRBJ2-3
DNA: TGCGCCAGCACTGTCAGCGAGGGTACGCAGTATTTT
CDR3: CASTVSEGTQYF

V: TRBV5-4
size: NA
length: 14
D: NA
J: TRBJ2-3
DNA: TGTGCCAGCAGCGATAGCGGATTCACAGATACGCAGTATTTT
CDR3: CASSDSGFTDTQYF

V: TRBV27
size: NA
length: 16
D: TRBD1
J: TRBJ1-2
DNA: TGTGCCAGCAGTTCACTGTCGACAGGGAATAACTATGGCTACACCTTC
CDR3: CASSSLSTGNNYGYTF

V: TRBV9
size: NA
length: 15
D: TRBD1
J: TRBJ1-4
DNA: TGTGCCAGCAGCCCCATTGCAGGGGGTAGGCAAAAACTGTTTTTT
CDR3: CASSPIAGGRQKLFF

V: TRBV2
size: few
length: 16
D: TRBD1
J: TRBJ2-1
DNA: TGTGCCAGCAGTGAAGCCCCCACAGGGGGGTACAATGAGCAGTTCTTC
CDR3: CASSEAPTGGYNEQFF